This T cell receptor beta chain was recorded in a study of blood T cell repertoires in COVID-19. It was during active infection that Seattle patients were enrolled and then longitudinally followed. The protocol was immunoSEQ multiplex PCR, while the TCRdb copy is restricted to in-frame clones and leaves out a portion. The sample lists fewer than 200,000 clones; about four fifths were seen once. The J segment lost 4 bases and the V segment lost 3 bases, leaving 5 bases of the junction unmatched. CDR1 and CDR2 from the germline V gene are SGHVS and FNYEAQ. This CDR3 is built from 16 residues. This chain joins TRBV7-6 and TRBJ2-1; TRBD2 matches at 11 bases. This clonotype was obtained from a woman aged 40 to 50 with COVID-19, enrolled during active disease. The sample comprised peripheral blood. CDR3 coding DNA: TGTGCCAGCAGCTTGGCCGGGACTAGCGGATACAATGAGCAGTTCTTC. Its protein product is CASSLAGTSGYNEQFF.